Shown below are 20 T cell receptor beta chains from a single sample sequenced in a study of regulatory T cells in long-lasting Graves disease. Investigators prepared the TCR beta libraries by applying iRepertoire HTBI primers and Arm-PCR of CDR3 regions. Using its own MiXCR run on the multiplex PCR reads, TCRdb lists one record per CDR3 protein. Among about 470,000 distinct CDR3 sequences listed, 20% were seen once. Stated time point: persistent/refractory GD, antithyroid drugs over 5 years with positive TRAb. PBMCs were the source of the RNA used for TCR sequencing. The sample here was peripheral blood mononuclear cells (PBMCs), taken when the disease was refractory, from a patient treated with antithyroid drugs. The source is a female donor with Graves disease.

Comment on this clonotype: A clone one base away is much larger, so this may be a read error. The chain has TRBV30 and TRBJ2-5; 11 positions match TRBD2. This CDR3 is built from 17 residues. J was trimmed by 4 bases and V by 7 bases; bases with no gene match: 17. CDR1 and CDR2 (germline): GTSNPN, SVGIG (reference sequence). The CDR3 bases are TGTGCCTCAACCGGGGCTAGCGGGAGGAGAGGTATAGAGACCCAGTACTTC. As protein: CASTGASGRRGIETQYF.

This clonotype was observed a few times. The chain uses TRBV9 and TRBJ2-7, with 7 bases matching TRBD1. Trimming cost V 3 bases and J 2 bases; bases outside gene matches: 5. This CDR3 has 14 residues. CDR1 and CDR2 from the germline V gene are SGDLS and YYNGEE. DNA for the CDR3: TGTGCCAGCAGCGCGACAGGGAGAACCTACGAGCAGTACTTC. Translating gives CASSATGRTYEQYF.

The chain carries TRBV13 and TRBJ2-1; D uncertain. The CDR3 is 13 residues long. The germline V gene has CDR1 PRHDT and CDR2 FYEKMQ (reference sequence). V shed 7 bases and J shed 3 bases, with 10 bases lying between them. CDR3 in amino acids: CASTRQLYNEQFF. The DNA of the CDR3 is TGTGCCAGCACTCGACAACTCTACAATGAGCAGTTCTTC. The full variable domain, completed using reference TRBV13 and TRBJ2-1, is AAGVIQSPRHLIKEKRETATLKCYPIPRHDTVYWYQQGPGQDPQFLISFYEKMQSDKGSIPDRFSAQQFSDYHSELNMSSLELGDSALYFCASTRQLYNEQFFGPGTRLTVL.

This chain joins TRBV5-1 and TRBJ2-7; 9 nucleotides agree with TRBD1. The CDR3 covers 17 residues. The J segment lost 3 bases and the V segment lost 5 bases, leaving 15 bases of the junction unmatched. The germline gives CDR1 SGHRS, CDR2 YFSETQ. CDR3 coding DNA: TGCGCCAGCAGAAGCCGGGGATTGGGACAGGGAAACTACGAGCAGTACTTC. Residues: CASRSRGLGQGNYEQYF.

This clonotype came up a few times. The chain links TRBV9 to TRBJ2-2; 8 bases agree with TRBD1. After removal of 0 bases from V and 3 bases from J, the junction contained 7 bases not matched to a gene. This CDR3 comprises 17 residues. CDR1 is SGDLS and CDR2 is YYNGEE in the germline V gene. In DNA, the CDR3 is TGTGCCAGCAGCGTAGTAGCAGGGGGCGCACACACCGGGGAGCTGTTTTTT. Its translation is CASSVVAGGAHTGELFF.

In this sample, this clonotype turned up a few times. The chain recombines TRBV30 with TRBJ2-7, with TRBD2 matching over 7 bases. The CDR3 loop spans 12 amino acids. Germline V gene sequence: CDR1 GTSNPN, CDR2 SVGIG (reference sequence). Trimming took 2 bases from V and 5 from J; bases not matched to a gene: 3. The CDR3 DNA is TGTGCCTGGAGTCGCGGGAGCGACGAGCAGTACTTC. It specifies CAWSRGSDEQYF.

This clonotype was recorded many times. This chain connects TRBV27 to TRBJ1-5; 7 nucleotides align to TRBD1. This CDR3 contains 15 residues. The trim removed 4 bases at V and 4 bases at J, leaving 7 bases unmatched. Germline assignment: CDR1 MNHEY and CDR2 SMNVEV (reference sequence). CDR3: CASSSAGGGNQPQHF. The CDR3 DNA follows: TGTGCCAGCAGTTCAGCAGGGGGAGGGAATCAGCCCCAGCATTTT.

V usage is TRBV7-2 and J usage is TRBJ2-2; D may be TRBD2 (5 bases). The CDR3 spans 14 residues. Looked up from germline, CDR1 is SGHTA and CDR2 is FQGNSA. V gave up 4 bases and J gave up 6 bases, with 12 bases separating them. Written as DNA, the CDR3 is TGTGCCAGCAGCTGGACGGGATGGGCCGGGGAGCTGTTTTTT. Protein: CASSWTGWAGELFF.

The gene calls are TRBV12-3 or TRBV12-4 and TRBJ1-1, with D unresolved. Trimming took off 6 bases at V and 7 bases at J, with 9 bases between the two ends. The CDR3 spans 11 residues. The CDR3 coding sequence is TGTGCCAGCAGCCCTCCAGGTGAAGCTTTCTTT. Translated: CASSPPGEAFF.

This chain links TRBV9 with TRBJ1-6; D not certain. This CDR3 has 14 residues. Germline V lookup: CDR1 SGDLS, CDR2 YYNGEE. The ends were cut back, 5 bases at V and 9 bases at J, with 15 bases in the middle. CDR3 bases: TGTGCCAGCAGTGTCGGGCCCGCGGGTTCACCCCTCCACTTT. Translated: CASSVGPAGSPLHF.

Only a few counts were recorded for this clonotype. The rearrangement uses TRBV29-1 and TRBJ1-2; D may be TRBD1 (5 bases). Per the germline V gene, CDR1 is SQVTM and CDR2 is ANQGSEA. The CDR3 runs to 11 residues. The ends were cut back, 5 bases at V and 8 bases at J, with 12 bases in the middle. CDR3 region: CSVPRAGGYTF. CDR3 nucleotide sequence: TGCAGCGTTCCCAGGGCTGGCGGCTACACCTTC. Combining the CDR3 with reference TRBV29-1 and TRBJ1-2 gives the whole variable domain SAVISQKPSRDICQRGTSLTIQCQVDSQVTMMFWYRQQPGQSLTLIATANQGSEATYESGFVIDKFPISRPNLTFSTLTVSNMSPEDSSIYLCSVPRAGGYTFGSGTRLTVV.

This clonotype was recorded at least ten times. This sequence joins TRBV7-8 and TRBJ1-1; possibly TRBD1 for D (5 bases). This CDR3 has 14 residues. V shed 6 bases and J shed 3 bases, with 14 bases lying between them. CDR1 and CDR2 (germline): SGHVS, FQNEAQ. CDR3 loop: CASSSVRQHTEAFF. The CDR3 DNA is TGTGCCAGCAGTTCCGTTCGACAGCACACTGAAGCTTTCTTT.

This clonotype occurred many times. The chain combines TRBV28 with TRBJ1-2, with D possibly matching TRBD1 (5 bases). V was trimmed by 3 bases and J by 4 bases, leaving 15 bases between them. Germline V gives CDR1 MDHEN, CDR2 SYDVKM. CDR3 size: 15 residues. CDR3 region: CASSFVGHRSYGYTF. The CDR3 DNA reads TGTGCCAGCAGTTTTGTTGGACATCGAAGCTATGGCTACACCTTC.

Comment on this clonotype: At one of its ends the junction is not consistent with the germline gene, which may arise from a read error. This chain links TRBV28 with TRBJ2-1; tentatively, D is TRBD1 (5 bases). Looked up from germline, CDR1 is MDHEN and CDR2 is SYDVKM. The CDR3 is 15 residues long. This chain's CDR3 is CASSQLPWGYTEQFF. The CDR3 DNA follows: TGTGCCAGCAGTCAACTACCTTGGGGCTACACTGAGCAGTTCTTC.

In this sample, this clonotype turned up many times. The chain recombines TRBV6-1 with TRBJ1-2; D remains ambiguous. The germline V and J ends were trimmed by 0 bases and 8 bases, with 10 bases remaining between them. Per the germline V gene, CDR1 is MNHNS and CDR2 is SASEGT. There are 13 residues in the CDR3. The DNA for the CDR3 is TGTGCCAGCAGTGAAGCGCTGGGGAGAGGCTACACCTTC. Residues: CASSEALGRGYTF.

The chain links TRBV6-1 to TRBJ1-5; D unresolved. This CDR3 has 14 amino acids. CDR1 MNHNS and CDR2 SASEGT come from the germline V gene. V lost 2 bases to trimming and J lost 2 bases, with 7 bases between them. The CDR3 DNA is TGTGCCAGCAGTGAATGGGCAGGCAATCAGCCCCAGCATTTT. Protein product: CASSEWAGNQPQHF.

This clonotype was detected many times. The CDR3 coding sequence is TGTGCCAGCAGCCAAAACGGGGACTATGGCTACACCTTC. Translation: CASSQNGDYGYTF. This chain joins TRBV27 and TRBJ1-2; D remains ambiguous. This CDR3 has 13 residues. Trimming pared 6 bases from V and 3 bases from J, leaving 11 bases between. Per the germline V gene, CDR1 is MNHEY and CDR2 is SMNVEV (reference sequence).

The rearrangement links TRBV20-1 to TRBJ2-7; 11 bases align to TRBD2. The CDR3 totals 13 residues. Germline V gene sequence: CDR1 DFQATT, CDR2 SNEGSKA (reference sequence). The V gene end was trimmed by 8 bases and the J gene end by 5 bases; junction bases not matched to a gene: 8. CDR3 DNA: TGCAGTCTTACCGGGACTAGCGGTAACGAGCAGTACTTC. Amino acids: CSLTGTSGNEQYF.

This clonotype is labeled as medium-sized (0.01 to 0.1%). The chain is built from TRBV2 and TRBJ2-7, with 7 positions matching TRBD1. V dropped 2 bases and J dropped 0; count of bases not matched to a gene: 4. The germline CDR1 and CDR2 sequences are SNHLY and FYNNEI. The CDR3 contains 15 residues. This chain's CDR3 is CASSETGVSSYEQYF. The CDR3, as DNA: TGTGCCAGCAGTGAAACAGGGGTGTCCTCCTACGAGCAGTACTTC.

In this sample, this clonotype turned up a few times. V is TRBV29-1 and J is TRBJ2-5, with D hard to call. The CDR3 runs to 10 residues. Germline assignment: CDR1 SQVTM and CDR2 ANQGSEA. V shed 3 bases and J shed 7 bases, with 6 bases lying between them. The CDR3 here is CSVDLGTQYF. CDR3 nucleotide sequence: TGCAGCGTTGACCTGGGGACCCAGTACTTC.